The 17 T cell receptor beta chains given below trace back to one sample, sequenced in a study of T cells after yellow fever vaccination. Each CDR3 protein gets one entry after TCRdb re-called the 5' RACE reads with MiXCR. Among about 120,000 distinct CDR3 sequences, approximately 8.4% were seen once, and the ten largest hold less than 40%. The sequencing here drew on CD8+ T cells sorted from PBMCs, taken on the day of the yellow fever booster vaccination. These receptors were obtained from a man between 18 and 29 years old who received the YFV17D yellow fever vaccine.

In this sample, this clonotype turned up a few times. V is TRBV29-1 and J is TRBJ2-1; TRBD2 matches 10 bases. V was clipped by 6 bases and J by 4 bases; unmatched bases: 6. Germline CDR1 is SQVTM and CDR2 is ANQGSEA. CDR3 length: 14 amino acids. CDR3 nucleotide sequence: TGCAGCGTCCCCGGGACTAGCGTTTACAATGAGCAGTTCTTC. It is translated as CSVPGTSVYNEQFF.

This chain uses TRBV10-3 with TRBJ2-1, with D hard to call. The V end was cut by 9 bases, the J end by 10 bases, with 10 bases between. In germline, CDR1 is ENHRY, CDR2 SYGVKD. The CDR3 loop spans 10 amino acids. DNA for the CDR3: TGTGCCATACTAAAACAGGAGCAGTTCTTC. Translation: CAILKQEQFF.

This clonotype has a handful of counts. CDR3 DNA: TGTGCCAGCAGCCCGGTGCTGGGATCACCCCTCCACTTT. It encodes CASSPVLGSPLHF. The chain carries TRBV9 and TRBJ1-6; D uncertain. The CDR3 is made up of 13 amino acids. Trimming left V 4 bases short and J 10 bases short, with 12 bases between. Germline V gene sequence: CDR1 SGDLS, CDR2 YYNGEE.

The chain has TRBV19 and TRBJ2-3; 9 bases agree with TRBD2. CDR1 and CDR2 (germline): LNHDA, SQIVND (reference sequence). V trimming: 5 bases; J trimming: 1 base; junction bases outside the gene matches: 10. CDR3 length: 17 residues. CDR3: CASSLFSGGYRTDTQYF. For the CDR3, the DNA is TGTGCCAGTAGTCTTTTTAGCGGGGGATATCGCACAGATACGCAGTATTTT.

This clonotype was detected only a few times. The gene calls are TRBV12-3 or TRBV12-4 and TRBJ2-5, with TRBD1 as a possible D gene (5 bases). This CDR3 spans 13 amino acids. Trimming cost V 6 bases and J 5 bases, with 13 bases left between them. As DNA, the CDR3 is TGTGCCAGCAGCGGACATATTCTGGAGACCCAGTACTTC. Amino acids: CASSGHILETQYF.

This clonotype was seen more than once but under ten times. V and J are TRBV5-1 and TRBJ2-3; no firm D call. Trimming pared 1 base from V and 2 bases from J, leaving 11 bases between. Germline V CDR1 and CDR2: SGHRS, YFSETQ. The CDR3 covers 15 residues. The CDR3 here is CASSLTVGYTDTQYF. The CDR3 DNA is TGCGCCAGCAGCTTGACCGTCGGCTACACAGATACGCAGTATTTT.

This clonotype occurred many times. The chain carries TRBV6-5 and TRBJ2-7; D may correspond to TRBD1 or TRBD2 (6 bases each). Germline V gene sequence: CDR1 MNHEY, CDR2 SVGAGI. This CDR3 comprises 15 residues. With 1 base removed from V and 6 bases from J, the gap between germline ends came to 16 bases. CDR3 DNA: TGTGCCAGCAGTTACTTCCCGGGACGGGGGCTCGAGCAGTACTTC. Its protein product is CASSYFPGRGLEQYF.

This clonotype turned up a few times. CDR3 residues: CASSSRGQGQPQHF. The CDR3 DNA follows: TGTGCCAGCAGTTCGAGGGGGCAGGGACAGCCCCAGCATTTT. The chain employs TRBV12-3 or TRBV12-4 and TRBJ1-5, with TRBD1 matching 7 bases. The CDR3 covers 14 residues. V lost 4 bases, J lost 7 bases, and 7 bases stayed unmatched.

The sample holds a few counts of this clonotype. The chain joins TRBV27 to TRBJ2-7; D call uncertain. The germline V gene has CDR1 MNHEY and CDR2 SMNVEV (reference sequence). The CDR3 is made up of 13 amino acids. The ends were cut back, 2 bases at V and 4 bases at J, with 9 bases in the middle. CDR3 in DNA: TGTGCCAGCAGTTTAGGCCGGCGGTACGAGCAGTACTTC. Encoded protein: CASSLGRRYEQYF.

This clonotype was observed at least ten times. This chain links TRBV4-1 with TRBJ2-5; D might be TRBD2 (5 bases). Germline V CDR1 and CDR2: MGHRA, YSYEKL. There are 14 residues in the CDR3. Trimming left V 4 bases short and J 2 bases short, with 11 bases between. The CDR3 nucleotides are TGCGCCAGCAGCCCGGTCAGCGGTCAAGAGACCCAGTACTTC. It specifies CASSPVSGQETQYF.

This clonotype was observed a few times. The DNA for the CDR3 is TGTGCCAGCAGCTTAAACAGGGCTGGAGAGACCCAGTACTTC. Translating gives CASSLNRAGETQYF. The chain couples TRBV7-9 to TRBJ2-5; a possible D gene is TRBD1 (6 bases). Trimming removed 2 bases from V and 4 bases from J, with 11 bases in between. The germline CDR1 and CDR2 sequences are SEHNR and FQNEAQ (reference sequence). The length of the CDR3 is 14 residues.

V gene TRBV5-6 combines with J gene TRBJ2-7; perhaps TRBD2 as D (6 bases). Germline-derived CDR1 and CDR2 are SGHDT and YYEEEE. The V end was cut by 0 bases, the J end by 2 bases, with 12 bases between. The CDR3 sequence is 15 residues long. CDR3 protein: CASSLGFRRAYEQYF. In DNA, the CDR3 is TGTGCCAGCAGCTTGGGGTTTAGGAGGGCCTACGAGCAGTACTTC.

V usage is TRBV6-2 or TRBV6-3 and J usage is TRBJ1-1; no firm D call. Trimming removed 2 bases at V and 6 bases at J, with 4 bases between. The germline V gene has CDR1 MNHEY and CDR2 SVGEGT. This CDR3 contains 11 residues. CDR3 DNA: TGTGCCAGCAGTTACCCCCCTGAAGCTTTCTTT. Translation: CASSYPPEAFF.

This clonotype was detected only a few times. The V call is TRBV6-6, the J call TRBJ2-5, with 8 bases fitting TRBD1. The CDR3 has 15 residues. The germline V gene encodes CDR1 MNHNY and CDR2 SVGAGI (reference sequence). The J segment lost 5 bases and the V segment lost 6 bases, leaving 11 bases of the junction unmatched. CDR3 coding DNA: TGTGCCAGCAGCAGCAGCCGCGGGACAGGCGAGACCCAGTACTTC. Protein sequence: CASSSSRGTGETQYF.

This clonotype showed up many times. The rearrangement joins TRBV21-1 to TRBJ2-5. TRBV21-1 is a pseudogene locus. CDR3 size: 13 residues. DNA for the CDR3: TGTGCCATACTAAACACCTACCAAGAGACCCAGTACTTC. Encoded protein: CAILNTYQETQYF.

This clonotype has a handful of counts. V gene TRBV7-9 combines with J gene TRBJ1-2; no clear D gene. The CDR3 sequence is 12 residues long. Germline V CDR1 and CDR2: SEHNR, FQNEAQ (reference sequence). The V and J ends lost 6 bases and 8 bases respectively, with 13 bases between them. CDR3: CASRPASGGYTF. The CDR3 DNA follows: TGTGCCAGCAGACCCGCCTCTGGAGGCTACACCTTC.

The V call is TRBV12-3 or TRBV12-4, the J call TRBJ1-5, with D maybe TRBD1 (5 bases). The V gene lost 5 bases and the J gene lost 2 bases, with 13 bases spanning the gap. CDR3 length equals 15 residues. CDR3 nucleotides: TGTGCCAGCAGTGAAATTGACAGTGGCAATCAGCCCCAGCATTTT. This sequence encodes CASSEIDSGNQPQHF.